This T cell receptor (beta chain) was captured by sequencing in a study of liver allograft versus peripheral blood T cells. Study information: Liver transplant recipients had T cell receptor repertoires compared between transplanted liver and peripheral blood.

The V and J ends lost 5 bases and 10 bases respectively, with 15 bases between them. Germline CDR1 reads SGHTA; CDR2 reads FQGNSA. This CDR3 contains 13 residues. Broader study findings: Repertoires of T cell receptors in liver allografts reportedly differed from peripheral blood repertoires.

About this clonotype: Its antigen is not identified.

TCRdb independently ran MiXCR on the reads; one entry per CDR3 protein. The profile shows about 13,000 distinct CDR3 sequences, about 18% of them singletons. The chain employs TRBV7-2 and TRBJ2-1, with D perhaps assigned TRBD1 or TRBD2 (5 bases each). The receptor was derived from a human patient who had a liver transplant. Some T cells may arise from the graft donor. The CDR3, as DNA: TGTGCCAGCAGCCCCCAGGGAGATCGGGAGCAGTTCTTC. Its protein is CASSPQGDREQFF.